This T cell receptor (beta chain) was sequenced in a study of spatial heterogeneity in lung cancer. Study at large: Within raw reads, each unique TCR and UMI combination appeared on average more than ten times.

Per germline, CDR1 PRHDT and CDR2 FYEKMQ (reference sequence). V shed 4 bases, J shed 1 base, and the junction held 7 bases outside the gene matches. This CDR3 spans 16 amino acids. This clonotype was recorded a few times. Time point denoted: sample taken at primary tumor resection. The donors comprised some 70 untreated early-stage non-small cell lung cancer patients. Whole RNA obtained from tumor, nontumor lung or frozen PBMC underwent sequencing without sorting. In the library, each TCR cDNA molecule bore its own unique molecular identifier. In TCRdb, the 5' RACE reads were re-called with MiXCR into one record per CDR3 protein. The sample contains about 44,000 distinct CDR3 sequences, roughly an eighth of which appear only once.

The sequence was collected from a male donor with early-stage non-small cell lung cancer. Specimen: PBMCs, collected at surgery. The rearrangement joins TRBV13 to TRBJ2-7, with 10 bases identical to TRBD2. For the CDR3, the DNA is TGTGCCAGCAGCTCGCTAGCGGGAGAAAGGTCCTACGAGCAGTACTTC. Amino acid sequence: CASSSLAGERSYEQYF.